This T cell receptor beta chain was recorded in a study of post-analysis software for immune sequencing data. Overall study results and limits: Patients had higher frequencies than controls of five TRBV segments, including TRBV5-6, TRBV5-1 and TRBV20-1.

V lost 1 base to trimming and J lost 5 bases; unmatched junction nucleotides: 7. The CDR3 is 18 amino acids. The germline V gene encodes CDR1 LGHDT and CDR2 YNNKEL (reference sequence). As to this clonotype: Its antigen remains unidentified.

Unique molecular identifiers tagged the TCR beta cDNA libraries. Each CDR3 protein is one row after TCRdb ran MiXCR on the PCR reads. The sample includes about 770,000 distinct CDR3 sequences, around 46% of them seen just once. This chain joins TRBV3-1 and TRBJ2-1, with TRBD2 matching 14 bases. This receptor was obtained from a girl between 5 and 17 years old with multiple sclerosis. Sequenced material: blood. CDR3 nucleotide sequence: TGTGCCAGCAGCCAAGGGACTAGCGGGAGGCCGCGCCACAATGAGCAGTTCTTC. Its translation is CASSQGTSGRPRHNEQFF.